Shown below are 8 T cell receptor beta chains from a single sample sequenced in a study of beta chain features in type 1 diabetes (dated by TCRdb to the late 2010s). The study at large found these results: A moderate but significant shortening of TCRB CDR3 length was observed in type 1 diabetes patients in all four CD4+ subsets.

The library was made by the immunoSEQ multiplex PCR assay. The High Capacity cDNA Reverse Transcription Kit was used to reverse transcribe all of the isolated RNA, meaning that expressed TCRB transcripts were what got sequenced. The clones in this table, taken by TCRdb from immuneACCESS, are in-frame only. Not every clone is retained; where verified, under half of the shortfall comes from an unresolved V gene, and the cause of the rest is unknown. This sample has nearly 350,000 clones in its table, and 7% to 10% of those were observed once. Jointly, the top ten make up roughly 0.99% of the sample. What these receptors recognize is not known. Sample: central memory CD4+ T cells from blood. All receptors derive from a man aged 25 to 40 with type 1 diabetes.

In DNA form, the CDR3 reads TGTGCCAGCAGCTTAGACAGTTATAATTCACCCCTCCACTTT. Translating it yields CASSLDSYNSPLHF. The V gene is TRBV7-9, the J gene TRBJ1-6; D is unresolved. This CDR3 contains 14 residues. V shed 1 base and J shed 4 bases, with 5 bases lying between them. Looked up from germline, CDR1 is SEHNR and CDR2 is FQNEAQ (reference sequence). The full variable domain, its missing parts supplied by reference TRBV7-9 and TRBJ1-6, is DTGVSQNPRHKITKRGQNVTFRCDPISEHNRLYWYRQTLGQGPEFLTYFQNEAQLEKSRLLSDRFSAERPKGSFSTLEIQRTEQGDSAMYLCASSLDSYNSPLHFGNGTRLTVT.

This clone was seen only a few times. The rearrangement joins TRBV7-2 to TRBJ2-1; the D is unclear. From germline, CDR1 is SGHTA and CDR2 FQGNSA. The CDR3 contains 14 residues. V was shortened by 5 bases and J by 7 bases, with 15 bases between the two germline ends. CDR3 DNA sequence: TGTGCCAGCAGCCGCTTGAATGGGAATAATGAGCAGTTCTTC. Translation gives CASSRLNGNNEQFF. Based on the CDR3 plus reference TRBV7-2 and TRBJ2-1, the full variable domain is GAGVSQSPSNKVTEKGKDVELRCDPISGHTALYWYRQSLGQGLEFLIYFQGNSAPDKSGLPSDRFSAERTGGSVSTLTIQRTQQEDSAVYLCASSRLNGNNEQFFGPGTRLTVL.

This clone was counted many times. Other DNA sequences of this sample code for an identical CDR3. The chain carries TRBV10-3 and TRBJ2-2; 9 positions agree with TRBD1. The length of the CDR3 is 14 residues. Germline trimming cut 6 bases from V and 3 bases from J; bases unmatched to any gene: 2. CDR1 is ENHRY and CDR2 is SYGVKD in the germline V gene. In nucleotides, the CDR3 is TGTGCCATCAGAAGGGACAGGGACACCGGGGAGCTGTTTTTT. It yields the protein CAIRRDRDTGELFF.

The chain joins TRBV7-2 to TRBJ1-2; 8 nucleotides align to TRBD1. The CDR3 spans 16 residues. Germline assignment: CDR1 SGHTA and CDR2 FQGNSA. Trimming removed 3 bases from V and 4 bases from J; junction bases left unmatched: 10. The CDR3: CASSFRDRTLSYGYTF. CDR3 DNA: TGTGCCAGCAGCTTCCGGGACAGGACCCTCAGCTATGGCTACACCTTC.

This clone was seen more than once but under ten times. The chain is built from TRBV9 and TRBJ1-3, with no clear D. There are 16 residues in the CDR3. In germline, CDR1 is SGDLS, CDR2 YYNGEE. Trimming shortened V by 2 bases and J by 0 bases, and 12 bases separated the two germline ends. For the CDR3, the DNA is TGTGCCAGCAGCGTTGGATTCTACCTCTCTGGAAACACCATATATTTT. Protein product: CASSVGFYLSGNTIYF.

As regards this clone: In the same sample, other DNA sequences code for this CDR3. The gene calls are TRBV7-2 and TRBJ2-7; D possibly corresponds to TRBD2 (6 bases). CDR3 length equals 13 residues. V gave up 3 bases and J gave up 3 bases, with 9 bases separating them. Germline V lookup: CDR1 SGHTA, CDR2 FQGNSA. DNA for the CDR3: TGTGCCAGCAGCTTGGGCGGGAACTACGAGCAGTACTTC. Its protein product is CASSLGGNYEQYF.

This clone has just a few counts. The CDR3 here is CASSEALTGPTEAFF. Here the CDR3 DNA reads TGTGCCAGCAGTGAAGCCCTTACAGGGCCCACTGAAGCTTTCTTT. This chain connects TRBV2 to TRBJ1-1; D might be TRBD1 (6 bases). V was shortened by 0 bases and J by 4 bases, with 12 bases between the two germline ends. The CDR3 is 15 amino acids. The germline V gene encodes CDR1 SNHLY and CDR2 FYNNEI.

This clone was counted only a few times. The J gene is TRBJ2-3, the V gene TRBV20-1; D is unresolved. CDR1 is DFQATT and CDR2 is SNEGSKA in the germline V gene (reference sequence). This CDR3 has 11 amino acids. Trimming stripped 4 bases from V and 4 bases from J, with 6 bases between. CDR3 nucleotide sequence: TGCAGTGCTAATGCCGCAGATACGCAGTATTTT. Translating it yields CSANAADTQYF.